This T cell receptor beta chain was observed in a study of T-cell reconstitution after alpha-beta-depleted transplantation in children. Preparing the TCRbeta library involved the use of unique molecular identifiers. TCRdb called the PCR reads again in MiXCR, with one record for every CDR3 protein. Of under 250,000 distinct CDR3 sequences in the sample, approximately 6.9% are singletons; the top ten hold around 5%. In its sample, this clonotype was seen a few times. Trimming cost V 4 bases and J 5 bases, with 12 bases left between them. The CDR3 totals 14 residues. The germline gives CDR1 SGHDN, CDR2 FVKESK.

This specimen consisted of PBMCs, obtained before TCRalphabeta/CD19-depleted stem cell transplant. This receptor was obtained from a boy younger than 10 with acute lymphoblastic leukemia, due to receive a stem cell transplant. The rearrangement joins TRBV14 to TRBJ2-1; perhaps TRBD1 as D (6 bases). CDR3: CASSLMQGNNEQFF. DNA for the CDR3: TGTGCCAGCAGCCTTATGCAGGGGAACAATGAGCAGTTCTTC.